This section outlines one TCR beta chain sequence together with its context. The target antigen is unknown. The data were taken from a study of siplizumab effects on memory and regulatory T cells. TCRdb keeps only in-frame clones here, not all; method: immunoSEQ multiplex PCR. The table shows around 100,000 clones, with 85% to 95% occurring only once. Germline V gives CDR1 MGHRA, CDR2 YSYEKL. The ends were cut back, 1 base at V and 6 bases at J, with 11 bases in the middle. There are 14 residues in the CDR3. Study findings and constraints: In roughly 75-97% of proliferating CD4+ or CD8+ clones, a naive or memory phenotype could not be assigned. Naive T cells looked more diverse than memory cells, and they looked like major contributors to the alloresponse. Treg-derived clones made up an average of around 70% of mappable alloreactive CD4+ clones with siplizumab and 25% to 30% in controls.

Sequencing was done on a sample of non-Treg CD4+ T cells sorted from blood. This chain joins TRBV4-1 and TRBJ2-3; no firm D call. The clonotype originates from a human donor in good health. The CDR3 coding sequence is TGCGCCAGCAGCCAAGTCGGTTTGGCTGATACGCAGTATTTT. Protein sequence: CASSQVGLADTQYF.